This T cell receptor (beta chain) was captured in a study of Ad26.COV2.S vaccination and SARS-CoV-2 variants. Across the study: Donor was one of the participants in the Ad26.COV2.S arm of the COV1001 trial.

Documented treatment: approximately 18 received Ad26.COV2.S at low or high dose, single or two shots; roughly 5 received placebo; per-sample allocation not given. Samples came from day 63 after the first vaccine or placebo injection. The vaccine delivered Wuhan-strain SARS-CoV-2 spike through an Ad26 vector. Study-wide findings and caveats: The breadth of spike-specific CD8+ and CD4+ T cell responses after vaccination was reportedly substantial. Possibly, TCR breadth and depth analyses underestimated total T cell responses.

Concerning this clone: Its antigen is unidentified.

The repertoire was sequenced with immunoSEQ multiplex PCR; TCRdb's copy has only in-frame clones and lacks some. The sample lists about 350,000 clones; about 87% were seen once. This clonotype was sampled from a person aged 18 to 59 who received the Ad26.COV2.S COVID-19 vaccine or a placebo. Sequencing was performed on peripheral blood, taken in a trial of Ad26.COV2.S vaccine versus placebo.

The CDR3 region is CASSLVPQAEWSYNEQFF. The CDR3, as DNA: TGTGCCAGCAGCTTAGTTCCGCAAGCGGAATGGTCCTACAATGAGCAGTTCTTC. The rearrangement uses TRBV11-2 and TRBJ2-1, with a possible D match to TRBD2 (5 bases). The CDR3 extends over 18 amino acids. V lost 1 base, J lost 1 base, and 17 bases lay in between. Per the germline V gene, CDR1 is SGHAT and CDR2 is FQNNGV. The whole variable domain, remainder taken from reference TRBV11-2 and TRBJ2-1, is EAGVAQSPRYKIIEKRQSVAFWCNPISGHATLYWYQQILGQGPKLLIQFQNNGVVDDSQLPKDRFSAERLKGVDSTLKIQPAKLEDSAVYLCASSLVPQAEWSYNEQFFGPGTRLTVL.